Each of the 14 T cell receptor beta chains below was sequenced from the same sample in a study of cytomegalovirus exposure and HLA in healthy donors. The PCR used 60 Vbeta and 13 Jbeta primers. The data were produced by immunoSEQ multiplex PCR, yet TCRdb's version contains in-frame clones alone and is incomplete. The data contain 150,000 to 200,000 clones, roughly 13% of them singletons. Specimen: PBMCs. These receptors all come from a man in his fifties in good health and CMV-seropositive.

The V gene is TRBV7-9, the J gene TRBJ2-1, with 8 bases identical to TRBD2. V lost 3 bases, J lost 10 bases, and 5 bases stayed unmatched. The CDR3 extends over 13 amino acids. CDR1 and CDR2 (germline): SEHNR, FQNEAQ (reference sequence). In DNA form, the CDR3 reads TGTGCCAGCAGCTTCGGGAGGGGGGGAGAGCAGTTCTTC. Its protein is CASSFGRGGEQFF.

In this sample, this clone turned up a few times. A read error may produce the germline difference seen at one junction end. This rearrangement joins TRBV10-3 to TRBJ1-1; maybe TRBD1 (5 bases). From germline, CDR1 is ENHRY and CDR2 SYGVKD. The CDR3 contains 13 residues. The CDR3 sequence is CAITERGGTEAFF. CDR3 bases: TGTGCCATCACTGAGAGGGGAGGGACTGAAGCTTTCTTT.

The V and J genes are TRBV28 and TRBJ2-3; 8 bases agree with TRBD2. This CDR3 has 15 residues. CDR1 is MDHEN, CDR2 SYDVKM, per germline. The V and J ends lost 2 bases and 4 bases, in that order; junction bases with no gene match: 5. CDR3 DNA: TGTGCCAGCAGTTTAGGTAGCGGGGTCCCAGATACGCAGTATTTT. Its protein is CASSLGSGVPDTQYF.

The DNA for the CDR3 is TGTGCCTGGAAGAGGGTGACGAACACTGAAGCTTTCTTT. This sequence encodes CAWKRVTNTEAFF. The chain uses TRBV30 and TRBJ1-1; unclear D gene. Deletions cut 4 bases from V and 1 base from J, with 10 bases between. The CDR3 is 13 residues long. The V gene's germline CDR1 is GTSNPN and CDR2 SVGIG (reference sequence). Full variable domain (remainder filled in from reference TRBV30 and TRBJ1-1): SQTIHQWPATLVQPVGSPLSLECTVEGTSNPNLYWYRQAAGRGLQLLFYSVGIGQISSEVPQNLSASRPQDRQFILSSKKLLLSDSGFYLCAWKRVTNTEAFFGQGTRLTVV.

In its sample, this clone was seen a few times. The chain combines TRBV6-5 with TRBJ1-4; 9 bases align to TRBD1. V gave up 6 bases and J gave up 6 bases; unmatched junction bases: 5. CDR3 length: 14 residues. In germline, CDR1 is MNHEY, CDR2 SVGAGI. The CDR3 is CASSRRTGDEKLFF. The CDR3 coding sequence is TGTGCCAGCAGCCGTAGGACAGGGGATGAAAAACTGTTTTTT.

This clone has just a few counts. The chain uses TRBV5-1 and TRBJ2-7; 10 bases agree with TRBD2. Germline CDR1 and CDR2: SGHRS and YFSETQ. The CDR3 consists of 16 residues. The junction had 8 bases not matched to a gene; V was cut back by 3 bases and J by 2 bases. As DNA, the CDR3 is TGCGCCAGCAGCTCTGGAGGCAGCGGGGGGGCCTACGAGCAGTACTTC. The encoded protein is CASSSGGSGGAYEQYF.

This chain links TRBV11-2 with TRBJ1-2, with 9 bases aligning to TRBD1. CDR1 SGHAT and CDR2 FQNNGV come from the germline V gene. The CDR3 has 15 residues. V lost 1 base to trimming and J lost 5 bases; unmatched junction nucleotides: 5. The CDR3 DNA sequence: TGTGCCAGCAGCTTAGCGGGGACAGGGCTTTATGGCTACACCTTC. Protein product: CASSLAGTGLYGYTF.

In this sample, this clone turned up a few times. The chain has TRBV4-1 and TRBJ1-1; D unresolved. Germline-derived CDR1 and CDR2 are MGHRA and YSYEKL. This CDR3 is built from 13 residues. With 1 base removed from V and 9 bases from J, the gap between germline ends came to 12 bases. CDR3 nucleotides: TGCGCCAGCAGCCAAGTGGGCGTCACCAAAGCTTTCTTT. Translated: CASSQVGVTKAFF.

This clone was detected only a few times. The V gene is TRBV20-1, the J gene TRBJ1-1; a weak D match, TRBD1 (6 bases). In germline, CDR1 is DFQATT, CDR2 SNEGSKA (reference sequence). CDR3 size: 11 residues. Between the trimmed V and J ends, which lost 5 bases and 12 bases, there was a span of 16 bases. The CDR3 loop reads CSASRTAETFF. The CDR3 coding sequence is TGCAGTGCTTCACGGACAGCAGAGACTTTCTTT.

The V gene is TRBV7-9, the J gene TRBJ1-5; no reliable D call. The CDR3 covers 13 residues. Per the germline V gene, CDR1 is SEHNR and CDR2 is FQNEAQ (reference sequence). V was clipped by 1 base and J by 5 bases, with 6 bases between them. The CDR3 region is CASSLDGHQPQHF. Written as DNA, the CDR3 is TGTGCCAGCAGCTTAGATGGCCATCAGCCCCAGCATTTT.

This clone was detected a few times. The chain carries TRBV10-3 and TRBJ1-5; TRBD1 matches 12 bases. This CDR3 is 15 amino acids long. With V trimmed by 4 bases and J by 3 bases, 1 base remained unmatched. Germline CDR1 ENHRY, CDR2 SYGVKD. In nucleotides, the CDR3 is TGTGCCATCAGTGGGGACAGGGGGCCCAATCAGCCCCAGCATTTT. This codes for CAISGDRGPNQPQHF.

The chain couples TRBV7-9 to TRBJ2-5, with D uncertain. Trimming pared 5 bases from V and 1 base from J, leaving 17 bases between. Germline loops: CDR1 SEHNR, CDR2 FQNEAQ (reference sequence). The CDR3 has 16 residues. DNA of the CDR3: TGTGCCAGCAGCCCGTCCCTAGGCGTGATCCAAGAGACCCAGTACTTC. Its protein product is CASSPSLGVIQETQYF.

The chain is built from TRBV11-3 and TRBJ1-1, with D tentatively TRBD1 (6 bases). The CDR3 spans 17 residues. The germline V gene encodes CDR1 SGHNT and CDR2 YENEEA. Trimming removed 4 bases from V and 3 bases from J, with 21 bases in between. This CDR3 is CASSWSTGLRGDTEAFF. CDR3 DNA: TGTGCCAGCAGCTGGTCGACAGGACTTCGGGGGGACACTGAAGCTTTCTTT.

This clone was seen a handful of times. The genes are TRBV29-1 and TRBJ2-5, with D possibly being TRBD2 (6 bases). The CDR3 consists of 12 residues. Trimming pared 7 bases from V and 5 bases from J, leaving 14 bases between. Germline CDR1 SQVTM, CDR2 ANQGSEA. The CDR3 DNA follows: TGCAGCGGACGGGGGTCTGGGGAGACCCAGTACTTC. Amino acids: CSGRGSGETQYF.